This T cell receptor beta chain is drawn from a study of shared clonotypes between healthy human individuals. Turning to the study itself: Plates per donor: three CD4 naive, three CD4 memory, two CD8 naive, one CD8 memory.

Repertoires were generated with immunoSEQ multiplex PCR, while TCRdb's copy carries only in-frame clones and drops some. The table includes approximately 980,000 clones, around three quarters detected once. This clone was seen a few times. Germline V gene lookup returns CDR1 SGHTA and CDR2 FQGNSA. This CDR3 contains 14 residues. With 2 bases removed from V and 3 bases from J, the gap between germline ends came to 9 bases. Nashville, Tennessee was home to all donors, who were Caucasian adults. Sequencing was performed on memory CD4+ T cells sorted from blood. The subset denotes: CD45RA-negative fraction. The chain employs TRBV7-2 and TRBJ2-3; D ambiguous. The TCR sequence derives from a man younger than 30 in good health. The CDR3 here is CASSLLLVTDTQYF. CDR3 bases: TGTGCCAGCAGCTTACTCCTAGTAACAGATACGCAGTATTTT.